These 27 T cell receptor beta chains share one sample of origin, sequenced in a study of blood T cell repertoires in COVID-19. Profiling relied on immunoSEQ multiplex PCR, and the TCRdb table lists in-frame clones only, not all of them. The top ten hold 25% to 30% of the sample, which has 65,000 to 90,000 clones, 75% to 85% seen once. The sample consisted of peripheral blood. All receptors come from a woman of 80 years or more with acute or convalescent COVID-19.

The chain employs TRBV18 and TRBJ2-1; 11 bases are a match to TRBD2. This CDR3 spans 23 amino acids. In germline, CDR1 is KGHSH, CDR2 LQKENI. The ends lost 0 bases at V and 8 bases at J; junction bases unmatched: 27. The CDR3 is CASSPPENWLRGLVAGGPHEQFF. The CDR3 DNA is TGTGCCAGCTCACCACCGGAAAACTGGCTCAGGGGGCTTGTAGCGGGAGGGCCCCATGAGCAGTTCTTC.

The chain has TRBV14 and TRBJ2-1; 9 bases fit TRBD2. CDR3 size: 16 residues. Germline CDR1 SGHDN, CDR2 FVKESK. The trim removed 3 bases at V and 3 bases at J, leaving 6 bases unmatched. CDR3 sequence reads: CASSHPAGGLYNEQFF. The DNA for the CDR3 is TGTGCCAGCAGCCACCCAGCGGGAGGACTCTACAATGAGCAGTTCTTC.

The chain is built from TRBV4-3 and TRBJ1-1, with D tentatively TRBD1 (5 bases). V was trimmed by 0 bases and J by 12 bases, leaving 23 bases between them. The CDR3 extends over 16 amino acids. The germline gives CDR1 LGHNA, CDR2 YSLEER. CDR3 nucleotide sequence: TGCGCCAGCAGCCAAGATCACAGGCCACACACAGTCCGATCTTTCTTT. Protein sequence: CASSQDHRPHTVRSFF.

The chain employs TRBV29-1 and TRBJ2-3, with 7 nucleotides matching TRBD1. J was trimmed by 2 bases and V by 5 bases; bases with no gene match: 13. The CDR3 runs to 16 residues. Germline CDR1 and CDR2: SQVTM and ANQGSEA. The CDR3 DNA is TGCAGCGTTCGGGACAGTCTCCCACCCTTCACAGATACGCAGTATTTT. Translating gives CSVRDSLPPFTDTQYF.

The V gene is TRBV11-2, the J gene TRBJ2-7, with D maybe TRBD2 (7 bases). CDR1 and CDR2 from the germline V gene are SGHAT and FQNNGV. The V end was cut by 1 base, the J end by 3 bases, with 19 bases between. This CDR3 has 17 amino acids. The CDR3 sequence is CASSLGPRGRGNYEQYF. The CDR3 bases are TGTGCCAGCAGCTTAGGCCCTCGGGGGCGGGGGAACTACGAGCAGTACTTC.

This clone came up once. This chain links TRBV11-3 with TRBJ1-2, with TRBD1 identical over 11 bases. CDR1 is SGHNT, CDR2 YENEEA, per germline. The CDR3 loop spans 14 amino acids. With 0 bases clipped from V and 8 bases from J, the junction kept 2 bases outside the gene matches. The CDR3 is CASSLDGTGGGYTF. The CDR3 nucleotides are TGTGCCAGCAGCTTAGATGGGACAGGGGGAGGCTACACCTTC.

J is TRBJ2-1 and V is TRBV5-8; 8 positions agree with TRBD1. The CDR3 length is 15 residues. V gave up 3 bases and J gave up 5 bases; unmatched junction bases: 7. CDR1 and CDR2 from the germline V gene are SGHTS and YDEGEE. The CDR3 reads CASSYRGQENNEQFF. CDR3 DNA sequence: TGTGCCAGCAGCTACCGGGGACAGGAAAACAATGAGCAGTTCTTC. The full variable domain, rest sourced from reference TRBV5-8 and TRBJ2-1, is EAGVTQSPTHLIKTRGQQATLRCSPISGHTSVYWYQQALGLGLQFLLWYDEGEERNRGNFPPRFSGRQFPNYSSELNVNALELEDSALYLCASSYRGQENNEQFFGPGTRLTVL.

The chain has TRBV5-1 and TRBJ1-3, with 7 nucleotides matching TRBD1. The junction had 5 bases not matched to a gene; V was cut back by 0 bases and J by 2 bases. This CDR3 is 16 amino acids long. Germline values: CDR1 SGHRS, CDR2 YFSETQ. The CDR3 sequence: CASSLGTGGTGNTIYF. The CDR3 DNA follows: TGCGCCAGCAGCTTGGGGACAGGAGGGACTGGAAACACCATATATTTT.

This clone showed up just a few times. The genes are TRBV28 and TRBJ1-1; D is unclear. The CDR3 spans 15 residues. Between the trimmed V and J ends, which lost 2 bases and 0 bases, there was a span of 10 bases. CDR1 is MDHEN, CDR2 SYDVKM, per germline. CDR3 in amino acids: CASSLHLGLNTEAFF. Here the CDR3 DNA reads TGTGCCAGCAGTTTACACCTCGGTCTGAACACTGAAGCTTTCTTT.

The chain joins TRBV2 to TRBJ2-5; no clear D. This CDR3 spans 11 amino acids. The V end lost 2 bases, the J end lost 4 bases, and 2 bases lay between the germline ends. The V gene's germline CDR1 is SNHLY and CDR2 FYNNEI. CDR3 DNA: TGTGCCAGCAGTGAACGAGAGACCCAGTACTTC. Its protein is CASSERETQYF.

The V call is TRBV2, the J call TRBJ2-2, with 15 bases matching TRBD2. In germline, CDR1 is SNHLY, CDR2 FYNNEI. The CDR3 has 15 residues. The trim removed 6 bases at V and 7 bases at J, leaving 3 bases unmatched. The CDR3 sequence is CASRGLAGGGGELFF. The CDR3 nucleotides read TGTGCCAGCAGAGGACTAGCGGGAGGGGGCGGGGAGCTGTTTTTT.

A few counts support this clone. The gene calls are TRBV7-9 and TRBJ2-5; TRBD2 matches 7 bases. Trimming cost V 1 base and J 3 bases; bases outside gene matches: 8. Germline V gives CDR1 SEHNR, CDR2 FQNEAQ (reference sequence). CDR3 size: 16 residues. The CDR3 here is CASSLVVGGPKETQYF. The DNA for the CDR3 is TGTGCCAGCAGCTTAGTAGTGGGAGGGCCAAAAGAGACCCAGTACTTC.

This chain links TRBV29-1 with TRBJ1-2; D perhaps matches TRBD1 (6 bases). The CDR3 covers 12 residues. V lost 4 bases and J 5 bases, leaving 11 bases between the germline ends. In germline, CDR1 is SQVTM, CDR2 ANQGSEA. The CDR3 is CSVVGGAYGYTF. The CDR3 region has the DNA TGCAGCGTTGTTGGGGGGGCGTATGGCTACACCTTC.

The genes are TRBV10-3 and TRBJ1-6; TRBD1 is a possible D gene (5 bases). The CDR3 has 12 amino acids. Germline CDR1 ENHRY, CDR2 SYGVKD. Trimming removed 10 bases at V and 7 bases at J, with 11 bases between. The CDR3 sequence is CATLGGNSPLHF. Written as DNA, the CDR3 is TGTGCCACACTTGGGGGGAATTCACCCCTCCACTTT.

J is TRBJ2-6 and V is TRBV3-1 (or the pseudogene TRBV3-2), with D tentatively TRBD2 (5 bases). Trimming removed 4 bases from V and 0 bases from J, with 10 bases in between. Germline V CDR1 and CDR2: LGHDT, YNNKEL (reference sequence). The CDR3 runs to 16 residues. The CDR3 DNA is TGTGCCAGCAGCCTCCGGAGGATCTCTGGGGCCAACGTCCTGACTTTC. Amino acid sequence: CASSLRRISGANVLTF.

This clone was recorded once. J is TRBJ2-1 and V is TRBV7-2; 10 bases are a match to TRBD2. This CDR3 contains 16 residues. Germline CDR1 SGHTA, CDR2 FQGNSA. V was pared by 0 bases and J by 5 bases, with 4 bases of the junction left unmatched. The CDR3 sequence is CASSLAGTSVNNEQFF. The CDR3 bases are TGTGCCAGCAGCTTAGCGGGGACTAGCGTTAACAATGAGCAGTTCTTC.

This chain links TRBV6-4 with TRBJ1-6, with no clear D. The CDR3 runs to 15 residues. The V gene lost 0 bases and the J gene lost 8 bases, with 11 bases spanning the gap. Germline V gives CDR1 MRHNA, CDR2 SNTAGT. The CDR3 nucleotides read TGTGCCAGCAGTGACTCAATCGCGGCGGATTCACCCCTCCACTTT. It specifies CASSDSIAADSPLHF.

This rearrangement joins TRBV11-2 to TRBJ2-3; D perhaps matches TRBD1 (6 bases). CDR1 and CDR2 (germline): SGHAT, FQNNGV. The CDR3 is made up of 16 amino acids. Trimming stripped 5 bases from V and 2 bases from J, with 17 bases between. DNA for the CDR3: TGTGCCAGCAGCCCCCTGGACAGCTATTTCACAGATACGCAGTATTTT. Its protein product is CASSPLDSYFTDTQYF.

The V call is TRBV4-2, the J call TRBJ2-3; 7 bases are shared with TRBD2. The J segment lost 6 bases and the V segment lost 3 bases, leaving 3 bases of the junction unmatched. CDR1 and CDR2 (germline): LGHNA, YNFKEQ. This CDR3 contains 13 residues. CDR3 sequence: CASSQRERDTQYF. CDR3 in DNA: TGTGCCAGCAGCCAGCGGGAGCGGGATACGCAGTATTTT.

J is TRBJ2-2 and V is TRBV5-1, with TRBD2 identical over 9 bases. From germline, CDR1 is SGHRS and CDR2 YFSETQ. Unmatched junction bases numbered 9, after V lost 1 base and J lost 5 bases. The CDR3 has 17 amino acids. In DNA form, the CDR3 reads TGCGCCAGCAGCTTGAACAGCGGGAGGCCGGGAACCGGGGAGCTGTTTTTT. This translates into CASSLNSGRPGTGELFF.

The chain joins TRBV6-5 to TRBJ2-1; 14 bases are a match to TRBD2. Germline assignment: CDR1 MNHEY and CDR2 SVGAGI. The V gene end was trimmed by 6 bases and the J gene end by 10 bases; junction bases not matched to a gene: 2. The CDR3 runs to 13 residues. CDR3 residues: CASRTSGRGEQFF. The DNA of the CDR3 is TGTGCCAGCAGGACTAGCGGGAGGGGCGAGCAGTTCTTC.

The J gene is TRBJ1-3, the V gene TRBV5-4, with D unclear. Germline V gene data show CDR1 as SGHNT and CDR2 as YYREEE (reference sequence). V was shortened by 4 bases and J by 0 bases, with 8 bases between the two germline ends. This CDR3 is built from 14 residues. CDR3 in DNA: TGTGCCAGCAGCCCTGCGAACTCTGGAAACACCATATATTTT. It codes for CASSPANSGNTIYF.

This chain connects TRBV15 to TRBJ2-1, with 11 bases aligning to TRBD2. Germline V gene lookup returns CDR1 LNHNV and CDR2 YYDKDF (reference sequence). The CDR3 runs to 15 residues. After removal of 9 bases from V and 2 bases from J, the junction contained 6 bases not matched to a gene. CDR3 sequence: CATTASGGTYNEQFF. CDR3 nucleotides: TGTGCCACTACTGCTAGCGGGGGGACCTACAATGAGCAGTTCTTC.

The rearrangement links TRBV9 to TRBJ2-7, with 11 positions matching TRBD1. Per germline, CDR1 SGDLS and CDR2 YYNGEE. V dropped 3 bases and J dropped 0; count of bases not matched to a gene: 5. This CDR3 has 16 amino acids. Here the CDR3 DNA reads TGTGCCAGCAGCGAGGGACAGGGGGAGAACTCCTACGAGCAGTACTTC. Its protein is CASSEGQGENSYEQYF.

Remarks on this clone: The junction departs from the called germline gene at one end, perhaps through a read error. V gene TRBV7-7 combines with J gene TRBJ2-5; 8 bases are shared with TRBD2. CDR1 and CDR2 from the germline V gene are SSHAT and FNYEAQ (reference sequence). The CDR3 covers 16 residues. The CDR3 region is CASSLGLAGNQETQYF. In DNA, the CDR3 is TGTGCTAGCAGCTTAGGGCTAGCGGGTAATCAAGAGACCCAGTACTTC. Full variable domain (remainder filled in from reference TRBV7-7 and TRBJ2-5): GAGVSQSPRYKVTKRGQDVTLRCDPISSHATLYWYQQALGQGPEFLTYFNYEAQPDKSGLPSDRFSAERPEGSISTLTIQRTEQRDSAMYRCASSLGLAGNQETQYFGPGTRLLVL.

The V gene is TRBV18, the J gene TRBJ1-1; D remains unclear. Trimming stripped 1 base from V and 7 bases from J, with 10 bases between. There are 13 residues in the CDR3. CDR1 is KGHSH and CDR2 is LQKENI in the germline V gene. The DNA for the CDR3 is TGTGCCAGCTCACCACGGAGGGAGGATGAAGCTTTCTTT. Translation gives CASSPRREDEAFF.

J is TRBJ2-5 and V is TRBV11-2; D remains ambiguous. In germline, CDR1 is SGHAT, CDR2 FQNNGV. There are 14 residues in the CDR3. V was pared by 3 bases and J by 5 bases, with 13 bases between. CDR3 sequence reads: CASSFGGGGETQYF. In nucleotides, the CDR3 is TGTGCCAGCAGCTTCGGCGGTGGTGGCGAGACCCAGTACTTC.